A single sample gave rise to the 4 T cell receptor beta chains below, sequenced in a study of cytomegalovirus exposure and HLA in healthy donors. Generated by immunoSEQ multiplex PCR, the TCRdb table keeps only in-frame clones and is missing some. The top ten clones hold 0.84% of a sample with more than 250,000 clones, approximately 90% of them seen once. Sequencing was done on a sample of PBMCs. The receptors shown here come from a woman under 30 in good health and CMV-seronegative.

The J gene is TRBJ2-2, the V gene TRBV18, with TRBD1 as a possible D gene (6 bases). The CDR3 spans 17 residues. CDR1 is KGHSH, CDR2 LQKENI, per germline. V lost 0 bases and J 3 bases, leaving 14 bases between the germline ends. As DNA, the CDR3 is TGTGCCAGCTCACCACCTGATCAGGGGCGGGACACCGGGGAGCTGTTTTTT. Residues: CASSPPDQGRDTGELFF.

The rearrangement joins TRBV6-5 to TRBJ2-7; 13 bases match TRBD2. V was pared by 7 bases and J by 3 bases, with 6 bases of the junction left unmatched. This CDR3 spans 15 amino acids. Germline V gives CDR1 MNHEY, CDR2 SVGAGI. CDR3 protein: CASTLTSGRVYEQYF. In DNA, the CDR3 is TGTGCCAGCACCCTAACTAGCGGGAGGGTCTACGAGCAGTACTTC.

The V and J genes are TRBV5-4 and TRBJ2-7; TRBD1 matches 8 bases. The CDR3 is 15 residues long. V was pared by 4 bases and J by 2 bases, with 8 bases of the junction left unmatched. Germline V gives CDR1 SGHNT, CDR2 YYREEE (reference sequence). This chain's CDR3 is CASSPGGSPTYEQYF. The CDR3 DNA is TGTGCCAGCAGCCCAGGGGGCTCCCCTACCTACGAGCAGTACTTC.

V is TRBV7-9 and J is TRBJ2-5; 10 nucleotides line up with TRBD1. The CDR3 covers 14 residues. Germline CDR1 SEHNR, CDR2 FQNEAQ (reference sequence). Trimming at V came to 5 bases and at J to 5 bases, leaving 5 bases not matched to a gene. CDR3 DNA: TGTGCCAGCAGCCAGGACAGGGGGTCCGAGACCCAGTACTTC. Translating gives CASSQDRGSETQYF.